This TCR beta chain was identified during a study of T cell repertoires in MIS-A myocarditis (dated by TCRdb to 2021 to 2024). TCRbeta CDR3 regions were amplified with the immunoSEQ bias-controlled multiplex PCR and sequenced at high throughput. Under the source paper's analysis protocol: The immunoSEQ vendor pipeline collapsed and filtered the CDR3 sequences so that the abundance and frequency of each unique TCRbeta CDR3 could be quantified. Using a 90% global sequence identity threshold, CD-HIT clustered dominant CDR3 amino acid sequences together with SARS-CoV-2-specific ImmuneCODE TCRbeta sequences. Clones with frequencies of 0.1 to 1 were classed as hyperexpanded, and 0.01 to 0.1 as large. For the dominant clones, CDR3 amino acid sequences and V and J gene assignments were confirmed with MiXCR. The R stringdist package was used to compute Levenshtein distances between the patient clonotypes and the ImmuneCODE hits. TCRdb took over this immuneACCESS table, retaining in-frame rearrangements with V and J assigned. Such tables are incomplete; in checked studies, under half of the missing clones stem from an unresolved V gene, and the remainder is unexplained. V, J and clone size were drawn from that table, and D and trimming were deduced from the DNA. The sample table shows over 12,000 clones, and roughly 74% are seen once. The ten biggest clones cover around 60% of the sample.

In regard to this clone: The clone's antigen remains unknown. No qualities accompany the bases; no much larger clone lies one base away.

The QIAamp DNA FFPE kit was used to extract genomic DNA from formalin-fixed paraffin-embedded autopsy tissue. Taken from the germline V gene, the CDR1 and CDR2 loops are MDHEN and SYDVKM. V gives up 3 bases and J gives up 9 bases, and the segment between their germline ends measures 12 bases. There are 13 amino acids in the CDR3, from cysteine to phenylalanine inclusive. The sequence is cut down to CDR3 DNA, 39 bases in frame from base 1. The chain is assembled from TRBV28 and TRBJ1-3, with the D gene too uncertain to name. This TCR came from a man in his late teens or twenties with fulminant myocarditis from multisystem inflammatory syndrome in adults (MIS-A) after COVID-19. Source material: left ventricle heart tissue obtained at autopsy. The sample's cell subset or site label, decoded: cardiac tissue sample (left or right ventricle, interventricular septum, or pericardium). The CDR3 region reads CASSFGTPGTIYF. At the DNA level, the sequence is TGTGCCAGCAGTTTTGGCACCCCGGGCACCATATATTTT. Reference TRBV28 and TRBJ1-3 proteins supply the regions before and after the CDR3; the full variable domain is: DVKVTQSSRYLVKRTGEKVFLECVQDMDHENMFWYRQDPGLGLRLIYFSYDVKMKEKGDIPEGYSVSREKKERFSLILESASTNQTSMYLCASSFGTPGTIYFGEGSWLTVV.